This section outlines one T cell receptor (beta chain) sequence together with its context. No antigen is known for it. No base-level quality is on record; no much larger clone is a single base apart. Different DNA sequences within this sample yield the same CDR3. Donors were healthy HIV-negative adults with no recently reported acute infections or vaccinations. Only Caucasian adults living in Nashville, Tennessee, USA were represented among the donors. Magnetic negative selection was used to enrich CD4+ T cells, after which naive cells were positively selected on CD45RA and the negative fraction became the memory subset. Blood was obtained by leukapheresis, after which PBMCs were separated by Ficoll-Histopaque density gradient centrifugation and cryopreserved in liquid nitrogen vapor phase. Analytical flow cytometry was used to check the purity and quantity of each magnetically sorted T cell population. Genomic DNA was isolated from each sorted fraction and quantified by UV absorbance on a Nanodrop 2000c.

Using the deep immunoSEQ assay, multiplex PCR amplified TCR CDR3 regions from genomic DNA. Extracted genomic DNA from each cell subset was spread evenly across all wells of several immunoSEQ 96-well plates, with each plate serving as a replicate. For sorted subsets, roughly 200 ng of genomic DNA, equivalent to roughly 30,000 T cell genomes, went into each replicate PCR. Purified libraries were quantified with a Qubit 3.0 fluorometer, sized on a Bioanalyzer 2100, and re-quantified with the KAPA Library Quantification kit. Every immunoSEQ 96-well plate was sequenced on a dedicated single-read 150-cycle Illumina NextSeq 550 flow cell. In the paper's pipeline: Because only junctional sequences without quality scores were contained in the immunoSEQ output, filtering matching that applied to full-length reads could not be performed. Sequences were annotated with PyIR, a Python wrapper for IgBLAST v1.9, using IMGT germline references to assign V/J genes and CDR3. Reads were filtered out if the reads had weak V/J assignments (E-value above 1e-6), no CDR3, stop codons, out-of-frame junctions, or ambiguous translated residues. A V3J clonotype was defined by an identical inferred V gene, J gene, and CDR3 amino acid sequence. Percentage overlap between repertoires was calculated by dividing the number of shared unique clonotypes by the size of the smaller repertoire. Richness of each repertoire was evaluated using RTK rarefaction, the Chao1 estimator, and Recon v2.1 estimates of unobserved clonotypes. For all TCRbeta clonotypes obtained by the gDNA method from four donors, generation probabilities were computed with OLGA. Here the immuneACCESS table is served through TCRdb, limited to in-frame sequences with V and J called. Missing clones are a known gap in these copies; in checked studies unresolved V genes cover under half, and the rest lacks a known reason. The DNA was the basis for D and trimming; V, J and clone size are from that table. The sample data list about 2 million clones, and around 95% of these were observed just once. The top ten hold more than 0.1% of the sample.

The data belong to a study of shared clonotypes between healthy human individuals (dated by TCRdb to 2019 to 2021). About the investigation overall: The cohort included a few men and a couple of women between 18 and 49 years of age. To increase sequencing depth and limit assay-specific biases, TCR repertoire library preparation and sequencing were carried out by different laboratories using diverse techniques. For each donor, CD4 naive and CD4 memory were each given three plates, CD8 naive was given two plates, and CD8 memory was given one plate. The study deeply sequenced blood TCR repertoires of 5 or 6 healthy adults to estimate repertoire size and the extent of clonotype sharing between individuals. Per donor, leukapheresis produced somewhere between about 0.9 and 10 billion PBMCs.

Spanning cysteine to phenylalanine, the CDR3 consists of 13 amino acids. Only the CDR3 DNA stays, 39 bases, in frame from base 1. The trim is 6 bases for V and 3 bases for J, with a gap of 10 bases between the germline ends. The germline V gene supplies CDR1 SNHLY and CDR2 FYNNEI. Study-level results and caveats: Clonotypes shared by all four sorted-subset donors showed higher generation probabilities than non-shared clonotypes. Even with the large sequencing depth, rarefaction of the sorted-subset datasets indicated that sequencing was incomplete. Pairwise subsampling indicated that sequencing depth was expected to affect the degree of clonotype sharing among donors. Estimated clonotype richness was generally larger for naive than for memory subsets. When a handful of donors were compared, the shared fraction of clonotypes was 5% to 6.5% for naive CD4, over 3% for naive CD8, about 2.5% for memory CD4, and 0.3% to 0.5% for memory CD8. The genetic and exposure-history diversity represented was limited by the small number of donors. Sampling was restricted to blood, and TCR repertoires in tissues likely differ from the TCR repertoires found in blood.

The TCR sequence derives from a man younger than 35 in good health. The rearrangement joined TRBV2 to TRBJ2-3, with no D gene named confidently. Sample: naive CD4+ T cells sorted from blood. The cell subset or site label here, explained by the study, means: CD45RA+ positively selected. The CDR3 reads CASRTTATDTQYF. Here is the DNA: TGTGCCAGCAGGACGACCGCAACAGATACGCAGTATTTT.